The clone carrying this TCR beta chain occurred a few times. Antigen specificity is unknown. The ends were cut back, 5 bases at V and 7 bases at J, with 8 bases in the middle. CDR1 SGHAT and CDR2 FQNNGV come from the germline V gene. The CDR3 spans 11 residues. One entry per CDR3 protein, called by TCRdb with MiXCR from the 5' RACE reads. The table lists a few hundred thousand distinct CDR3 sequences, approximately 8.7% of them singletons. These data come from a study of identical twins. Broader study findings: Twin-shared out-of-frame alpha sequences were enriched for low generation probability. Twins showed weaker excess sharing in their beta out-of-frame sequences. There was more out-of-frame TCR alpha sharing in monozygotic twins than models estimated.

The receptor was isolated from a woman aged 45-65 years in good health. The chain links TRBV11-2 to TRBJ2-5; D remains unclear. Sequenced material: naive T cells sorted from blood. The CDR3 DNA sequence: TGTGCCAGCAGCACCCCTGTGACCCAGTACTTC. Residues: CASSTPVTQYF.